The 2 T cell receptor beta chains listed next were all sequenced from one sample in a study of blood T cell repertoires in COVID-19. Only in-frame clones appear in the TCRdb table, and some are missing; sequencing was by immunoSEQ multiplex PCR. Among roughly 100,000 clones listed, over 70% were seen once. Sequencing input: peripheral blood. The receptors shown here come from a man in his fifties with acute or convalescent COVID-19.

As DNA, the CDR3 is TGTGCCAGTACGACAGACTACACTGAAGCTTTCTTT. It is translated as CASTTDYTEAFF. The chain is built from TRBV28 and TRBJ1-1, with D tentatively TRBD1 (5 bases). CDR1 and CDR2 from the germline V gene are MDHEN and SYDVKM. The CDR3 covers 12 residues. With 9 bases removed from V and 3 bases from J, the gap between germline ends came to 11 bases.

This sequence joins TRBV27 and TRBJ2-5; the match to TRBD2 covers 11 bases. Germline V gene data show CDR1 as MNHEY and CDR2 as SMNVEV (reference sequence). With V trimmed by 6 bases and J by 5 bases, 5 bases remained unmatched. The CDR3 has 14 amino acids. The CDR3: CASRRLAGKETQYF. The CDR3 DNA is TGTGCCAGCAGGAGACTAGCGGGGAAGGAGACCCAGTACTTC.